This record looks at one T cell receptor (beta chain) sequence and its context. This sample was included in a study of blood T cell repertoires in COVID-19. Study in general: Sites across the United States, Italy and Spain contributed samples from acute and convalescent COVID-19. Sample material is recorded as cDNA or gDNA derived from T cells, B-cell-depleted T cells, or PBMCs.

Unmatched junction bases numbered 1, after V lost 3 bases and J lost 0 bases. The germline V gene has CDR1 KGHSH and CDR2 LQKENI. The CDR3 consists of 15 residues. Original analysis: How many nucleated cells were present was estimated from reference gene primer amplification. The method was immunoSEQ multiplex PCR; TCRdb's version includes in-frame clones alone and lacks a portion of them. Clonal size and the V and J genes are those of that table, whereas D and trimming came from the DNA. The table lists more than 150,000 clones, over 75% of them singletons. The source material was peripheral blood. The receptor comes from a woman aged 80 or over with active or convalescent COVID-19. The chain carries TRBV18 and TRBJ2-2, with 7 positions matching TRBD1. CDR3 region: CASSPTGANTGELFF. CDR3 in DNA: TGTGCCAGCTCACCTACAGGGGCGAACACCGGGGAGCTGTTTTTT.